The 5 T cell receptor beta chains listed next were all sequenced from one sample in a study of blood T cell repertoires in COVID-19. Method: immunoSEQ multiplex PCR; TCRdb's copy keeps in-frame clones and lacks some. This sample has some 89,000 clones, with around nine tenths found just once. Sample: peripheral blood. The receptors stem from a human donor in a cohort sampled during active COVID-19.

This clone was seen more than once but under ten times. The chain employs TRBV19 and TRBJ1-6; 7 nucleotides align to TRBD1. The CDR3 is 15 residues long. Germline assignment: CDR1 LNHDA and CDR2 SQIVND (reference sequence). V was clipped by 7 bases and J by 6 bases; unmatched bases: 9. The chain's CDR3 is CASNSDRASNSPLHF. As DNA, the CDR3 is TGTGCCAGTAATTCCGACAGGGCAAGTAATTCACCCCTCCACTTT.

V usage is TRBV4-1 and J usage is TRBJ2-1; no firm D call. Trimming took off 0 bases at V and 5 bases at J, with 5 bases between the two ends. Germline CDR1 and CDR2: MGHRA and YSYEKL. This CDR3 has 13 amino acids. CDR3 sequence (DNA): TGCGCCAGCAGCCAAGATTCCGACAATGAGCAGTTCTTC. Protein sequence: CASSQDSDNEQFF.

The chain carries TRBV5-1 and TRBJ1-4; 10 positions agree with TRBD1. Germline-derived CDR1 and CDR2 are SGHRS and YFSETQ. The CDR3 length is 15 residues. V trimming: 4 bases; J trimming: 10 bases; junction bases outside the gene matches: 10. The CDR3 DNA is TGCGCCAGCAGCATCTCCGGGACAGGGGACGGAAAACTGTTTTTT. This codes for CASSISGTGDGKLFF.

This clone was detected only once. The CDR3 DNA follows: TGTGCCAGTAGTATAGGGCAGGGGAATGGCTACACCTTC. It specifies CASSIGQGNGYTF. The chain joins TRBV19 to TRBJ1-2; maybe TRBD1 (6 bases). From germline, CDR1 is LNHDA and CDR2 SQIVND (reference sequence). The V and J ends lost 1 base and 6 bases respectively, with 9 bases between them. The length of the CDR3 is 13 residues.

CDR3 amino acids: CASSSGQEYTEAFF. CDR3 nucleotides: TGCGCCAGCAGCTCGGGACAGGAGTACACTGAAGCTTTCTTT. The chain combines TRBV5-1 with TRBJ1-1, with TRBD1 identical over 8 bases. The CDR3 has 14 residues. Looked up from germline, CDR1 is SGHRS and CDR2 is YFSETQ. Losses at the gene ends were 3 bases for V and 3 bases for J; bases not matched to a gene: 4.